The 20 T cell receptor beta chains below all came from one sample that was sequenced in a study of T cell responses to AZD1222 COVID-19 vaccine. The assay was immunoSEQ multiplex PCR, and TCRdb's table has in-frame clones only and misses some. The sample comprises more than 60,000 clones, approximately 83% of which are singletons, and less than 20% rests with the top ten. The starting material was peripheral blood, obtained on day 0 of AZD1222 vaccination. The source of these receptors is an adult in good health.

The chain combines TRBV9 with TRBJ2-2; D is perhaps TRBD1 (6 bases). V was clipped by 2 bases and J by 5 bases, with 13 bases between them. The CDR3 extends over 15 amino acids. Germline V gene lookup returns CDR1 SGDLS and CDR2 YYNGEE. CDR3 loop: CASSVQGQVTGELFF. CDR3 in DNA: TGTGCCAGCAGCGTCCAGGGGCAGGTGACCGGGGAGCTGTTTTTT. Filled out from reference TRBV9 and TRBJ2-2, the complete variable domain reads DSGVTQTPKHLITATGQRVTLRCSPRSGDLSVYWYQQSLDQGLQFLIQYYNGEERAKGNILERFSAQQFPDLHSELNLSSLELGDSALYFCASSVQGQVTGELFFGEGSRLTVL.

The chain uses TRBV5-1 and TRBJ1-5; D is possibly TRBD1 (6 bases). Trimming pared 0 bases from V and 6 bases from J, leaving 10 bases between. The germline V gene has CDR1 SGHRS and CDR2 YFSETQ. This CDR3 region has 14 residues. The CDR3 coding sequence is TGCGCCAGCAGCTTGGTACAGGGAGGTCAGCCCCAGCATTTT. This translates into CASSLVQGGQPQHF.

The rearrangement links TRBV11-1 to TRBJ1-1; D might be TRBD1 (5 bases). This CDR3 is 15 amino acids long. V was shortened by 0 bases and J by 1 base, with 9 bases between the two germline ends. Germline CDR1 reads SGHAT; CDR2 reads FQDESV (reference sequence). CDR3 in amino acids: CASSLAGHPNTEAFF. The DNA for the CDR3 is TGTGCCAGCAGCTTAGCGGGGCACCCGAACACTGAAGCTTTCTTT.

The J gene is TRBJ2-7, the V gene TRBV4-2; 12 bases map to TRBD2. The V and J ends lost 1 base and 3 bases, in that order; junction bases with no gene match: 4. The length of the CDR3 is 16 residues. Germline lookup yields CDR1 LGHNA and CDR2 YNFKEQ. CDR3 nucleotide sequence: TGTGCCAGCAGCCAAGGGACTAGCGGGGATGTCTACGAGCAGTACTTC. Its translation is CASSQGTSGDVYEQYF.

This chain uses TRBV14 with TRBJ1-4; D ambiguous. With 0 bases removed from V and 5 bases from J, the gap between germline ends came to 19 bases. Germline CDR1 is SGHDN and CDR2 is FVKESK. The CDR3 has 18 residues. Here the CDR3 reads CASSQDVPVRSRNEKLFF. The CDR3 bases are TGTGCCAGCAGCCAAGATGTCCCAGTCCGGTCTCGGAATGAAAAACTGTTTTTT.

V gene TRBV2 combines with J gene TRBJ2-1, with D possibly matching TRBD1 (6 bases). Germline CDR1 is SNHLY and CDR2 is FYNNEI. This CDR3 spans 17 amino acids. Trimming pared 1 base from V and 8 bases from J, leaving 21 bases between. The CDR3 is CASSEGGTLIRSDEQFF. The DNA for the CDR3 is TGTGCCAGCAGTGAAGGGGGGACACTTATTAGGTCCGATGAGCAGTTCTTC.

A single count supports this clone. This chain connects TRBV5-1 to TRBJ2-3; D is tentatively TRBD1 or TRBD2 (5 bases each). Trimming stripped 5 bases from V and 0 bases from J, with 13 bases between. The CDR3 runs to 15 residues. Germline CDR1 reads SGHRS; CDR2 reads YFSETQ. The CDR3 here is CASRIRGASTDTQYF. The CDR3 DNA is TGCGCCAGCAGAATACGGGGCGCTAGCACAGATACGCAGTATTTT.

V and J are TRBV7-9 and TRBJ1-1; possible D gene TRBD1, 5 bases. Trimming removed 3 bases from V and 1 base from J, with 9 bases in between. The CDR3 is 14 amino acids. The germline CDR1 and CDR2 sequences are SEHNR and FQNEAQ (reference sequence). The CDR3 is CASSFGGTNTEAFF. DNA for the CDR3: TGTGCCAGCAGCTTCGGGGGTACGAACACTGAAGCTTTCTTT.

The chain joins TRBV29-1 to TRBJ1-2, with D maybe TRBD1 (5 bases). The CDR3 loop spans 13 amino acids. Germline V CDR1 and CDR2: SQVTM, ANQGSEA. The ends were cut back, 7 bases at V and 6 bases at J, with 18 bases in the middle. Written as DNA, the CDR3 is TGCAGCGGCGGGGCACCCCTCGGGAATGGCTACACCTTC. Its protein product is CSGGAPLGNGYTF.

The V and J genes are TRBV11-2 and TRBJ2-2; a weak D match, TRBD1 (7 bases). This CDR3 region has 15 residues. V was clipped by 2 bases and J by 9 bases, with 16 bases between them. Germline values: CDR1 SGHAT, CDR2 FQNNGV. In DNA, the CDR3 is TGTGCCAGCAGCTTACGGACAGGAGGGTCGAGGGAGCTGTTTTTT. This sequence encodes CASSLRTGGSRELFF.

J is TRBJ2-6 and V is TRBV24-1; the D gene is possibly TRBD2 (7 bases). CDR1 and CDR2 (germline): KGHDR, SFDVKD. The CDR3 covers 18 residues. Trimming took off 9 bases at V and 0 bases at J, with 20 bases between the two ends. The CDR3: CATASPTGGGSGANVLTF. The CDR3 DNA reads TGTGCCACCGCCAGTCCTACGGGGGGCGGCTCTGGGGCCAACGTCCTGACTTTC.

The CDR3 loop is CASSLASYRGTEAFF. For the CDR3, the DNA is TGTGCCAGCAGCTTAGCCTCGTACCGGGGCACTGAAGCTTTCTTT. The chain joins TRBV7-2 to TRBJ1-1; unclear D gene. The CDR3 sequence is 15 residues long. V was pared by 0 bases and J by 4 bases, with 12 bases between. Germline assignment: CDR1 SGHTA and CDR2 FQGNSA. The whole variable domain, filled in from reference TRBV7-2 and TRBJ1-1, reads GAGVSQSPSNKVTEKGKDVELRCDPISGHTALYWYRQSLGQGLEFLIYFQGNSAPDKSGLPSDRFSAERTGGSVSTLTIQRTQQEDSAVYLCASSLASYRGTEAFFGQGTRLTVV.

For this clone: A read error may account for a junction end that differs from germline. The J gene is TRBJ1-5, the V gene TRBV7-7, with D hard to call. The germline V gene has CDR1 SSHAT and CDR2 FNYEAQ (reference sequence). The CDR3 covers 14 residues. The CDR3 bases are TGTGCTAGCAGCTTTGGTTTAGGGAATCAGCCCCAGCATTTT. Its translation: CASSFGLGNQPQHF.

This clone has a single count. CDR3 residues: CASSPGTSNTEAFF. The CDR3 nucleotides read TGTGCCAGCAGCCCTGGGACATCGAACACTGAAGCTTTCTTT. The gene calls are TRBV7-3 and TRBJ1-1; D might be TRBD1 (6 bases). The CDR3 totals 14 residues. Germline loops: CDR1 SGHTA, CDR2 FQGTGA. Between the trimmed V and J ends, which lost 5 bases and 1 base, there was a span of 11 bases.

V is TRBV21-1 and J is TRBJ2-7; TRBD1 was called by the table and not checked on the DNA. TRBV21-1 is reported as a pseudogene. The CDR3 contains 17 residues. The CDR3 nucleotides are TGTGCCAGCAGCAAAGTATGTGGGTCCGGCAGGCCCTACGAGCAGTACTTC. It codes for CASSKVCGSGRPYEQYF.

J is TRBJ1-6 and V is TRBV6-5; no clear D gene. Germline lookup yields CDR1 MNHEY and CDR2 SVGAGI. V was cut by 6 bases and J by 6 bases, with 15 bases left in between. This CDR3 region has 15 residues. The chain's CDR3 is CASRFRSGPNSPLHF. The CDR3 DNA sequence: TGTGCCAGCAGATTTCGTTCTGGACCTAATTCACCCCTCCACTTT.

CDR3 sequence: CASSVSPSGTVEQYF. The CDR3 DNA reads TGTGCCAGCAGCGTGTCGCCTAGCGGGACCGTCGAGCAGTACTTC. The chain uses TRBV9 and TRBJ2-7; TRBD2 matches at 9 bases. Germline V gene sequence: CDR1 SGDLS, CDR2 YYNGEE. The CDR3 extends over 15 amino acids. Unmatched junction bases numbered 9, after V lost 2 bases and J lost 6 bases.

In DNA form, the CDR3 reads TGTGCCAGCAGTGAACGAGGGGGCGTTGATTCACCCCTCCACTTT. Protein product: CASSERGGVDSPLHF. The chain has TRBV6-1 and TRBJ1-6; 7 bases agree with TRBD1. The CDR3 runs to 15 residues. Trimming removed 2 bases from V and 8 bases from J; junction bases left unmatched: 6. Germline values: CDR1 MNHNS, CDR2 SASEGT.

This CDR3 reads CASSHSGGNQPQHF. The DNA for the CDR3 is TGTGCCAGCAGTCATTCGGGAGGCAATCAGCCCCAGCATTTT. V gene TRBV6-5 combines with J gene TRBJ1-5, with no clear D. The germline gives CDR1 MNHEY, CDR2 SVGAGI. The CDR3 sequence is 14 residues long. The V gene lost 5 bases and the J gene lost 2 bases, with 10 bases spanning the gap.

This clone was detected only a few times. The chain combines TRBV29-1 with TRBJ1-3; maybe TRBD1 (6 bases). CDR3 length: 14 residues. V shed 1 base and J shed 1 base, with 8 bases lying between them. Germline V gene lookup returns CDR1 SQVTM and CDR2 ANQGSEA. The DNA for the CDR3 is TGCAGCGTTGAAGGAGGGGGATCTGGAAACACCATATATTTT. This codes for CSVEGGGSGNTIYF.